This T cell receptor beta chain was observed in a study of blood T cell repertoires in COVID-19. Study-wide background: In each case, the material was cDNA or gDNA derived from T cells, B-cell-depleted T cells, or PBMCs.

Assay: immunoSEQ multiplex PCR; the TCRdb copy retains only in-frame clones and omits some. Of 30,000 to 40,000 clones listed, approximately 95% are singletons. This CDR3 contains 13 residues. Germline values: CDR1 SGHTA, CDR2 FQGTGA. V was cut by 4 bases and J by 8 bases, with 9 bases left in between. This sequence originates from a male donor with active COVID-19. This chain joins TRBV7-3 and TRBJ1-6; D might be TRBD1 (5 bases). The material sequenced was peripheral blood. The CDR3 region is CASSSQGDSPLHF. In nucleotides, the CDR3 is TGTGCCAGCAGCTCGCAGGGTGATTCACCCCTCCACTTT.